This T cell receptor beta chain was found in a study of cytomegalovirus exposure and HLA in healthy donors (dated by TCRdb to the late 2010s). Concerning the study at large: An earlier analysis of 587 of the donors reported 276 Gb of sequence data and 95 million to 140 million unique TCR beta sequences obtained from 180 million or so T cells. Roughly 300 gigabases of sequencing data and around 85 million unique TCR sequences made up an early release that covered several hundred HLA-typed donors. Of the roughly 410 genotyped donors, 65% to 90% were placed in the genetic ancestry cluster associated with self-reported Caucasian donors. The aim of the study was to test whether cataloging public T cell receptors could identify signatures of past pathogen exposure. The study used immunosequencing to profile the T cell repertoires of 666 subjects and linked those repertoires to cytomegalovirus serostatus. Besides the first cohort of more than 650 subjects, a separate validation cohort made up of 120 or so different subjects was used. To predict cytomegalovirus infection status, the study brought together high-throughput TCR immunosequencing, statistical association of individual TCRs with disease status, and machine learning. To study patterns of TCR occurrence, a later analysis re-analyzed previously published TCR beta repertoires from around 670 donors and added high-resolution HLA genotyping. Rather than drawing on any new phenotypic data, the later analysis identified candidate immune exposures from TCR beta sequences and the way those sequences occurred across donors. To decide whether each TCR beta V gene segment behaved as functional or pseudogenic, an earlier analysis of over 500 of the donors relied on high-throughput TCR beta sequencing. Alongside the repertoire data, information on donor age, sex, ethnicity and CMV serostatus was compiled. In a later genetic analysis, genome-wide SNP genotypes for about three fifths of the roughly 670 donors were used, and that subset was treated as a discovery cohort. Every discovery cohort repertoire had been produced on one sequencing platform. HLA typing covered class I and class II loci at four-digit resolution. Typing coverage varied by locus: about 629-630 donors for A, B, C, DRB1 and DQB1; roughly 510 for DQA1; 606 for DPA1; 400 to 480 for DPB1. Roughly 5 DR-DQ haplotypes were handled as single units for association and clustering, since linkage in the cohort was strong. Across approximately 400 genotyped donors of the cohort, an average of about 250,000 unique TCR beta nucleotide sequences per donor were sequenced, and about a sixth of those sequences were non-productive. Paper-wide results and their limitations: Compared with the 666-donor mean, donors in an Asian-associated ancestry cluster had fewer N-insertions in productive TCRs, according to a later genetic analysis. A further reported finding was that TCR beta sequences accurately predicted the HLA-A and HLA-B alleles for most subjects in the first cohort. The classifier was reported to diagnose cytomegalovirus status with high specificity and sensitivity in both the original and validation cohorts. A cluster of highly shared sequence variants was judged likely to represent a technical artifact of the sequencing pipeline. A later analysis reported that several top co-occurrence clusters appeared linked to parvovirus B19, influenza, CMV and Epstein-Barr virus. Because some donors lacked HLA typing at each locus, the association tests relied only on the typed subset. This cohort had only TCR beta chains sequenced, and the lack of alpha or paired-chain data limited which features could be detected. Some IMGT-functional V segments, including TRBV6-2 and TRBV6-3, could not be distinguished by the 87-base-pair reads and were therefore excluded. When HLA alleles, especially DR and DQ, strongly co-occurred, TCR associations were difficult to assign to individual alleles. The study listed 150 to 200 TCR beta chains as associated with cytomegalovirus. While some public TCRs were present in many individuals, most TCR sequences turned up only very rarely across donors. The only immune exposure information available for the cohort was CMV serostatus. It was suggested by the authors that the approach could potentially be generalized to other disease states and immunological phenotypes. In an earlier analysis of a few hundred of the donors, most TCR beta V segments were observed in productive rearrangements about 90% or about 30% of the time, broadly matching IMGT annotations. In a later analysis, HLA-associated TCR beta chains were found to be more clonally expanded and to have lower generation probabilities than equally common non-associated chains. A later genetic analysis associated a missense DCLRE1C variant with V-gene and J-gene trimming of TCR beta chains, and an independent cohort replicated the association. Linkage disequilibrium might explain the correlated functional status among segregating V segments, but an unknown experimental factor could not be ruled out. In vitro tests confirmed that a few of the cytomegalovirus-associated TCR beta chains recognize cytomegalovirus antigens. According to a later analysis, TCR association rates differed among HLA loci, with DRB1 alleles showing the most associated TCRs and HLA-C alleles showing the fewest. In a later analysis, around 17,000 TCR beta sequences were associated with specific HLA alleles at a false discovery rate of 0.05. The presence/absence analyses assumed that sequencing depth was roughly uniform across donors, and that assumption may not be true. Approximately 18 rarely observed V segments, including chromosome 9 orphons, were excluded from the earlier analysis of approximately 500 of the donors because counts were too low. Most CMV-associated TCR beta chains appeared to be HLA-restricted in a later analysis, and the HLA associations seemed to be driven largely by CMV exposure.

The germline V gene (reference sequence) yields LNHDA for CDR1 and SQIVND for CDR2. Taken from cysteine to phenylalanine, the CDR3 has 14 residues. Of all the DNA, just the CDR3 is kept, 42 bases in frame from base 1. The junction shows trimming of 7 bases on V and 4 bases on J, and the gene matches do not reach 9 bases of it. In total, approximately 610 healthy bone marrow donors made up the cohort. At the time of sampling, every cohort member was nominally healthy, though immune exposures that went unrecorded were likely present. The donor tested CMV seropositive, placing the donor among the 289 seropositive members of the cohort. Each donor provided a peripheral blood sample, and peripheral blood mononuclear cells were used for TCR beta sequencing. Genomic DNA was extracted from the blood cell samples with the Qiagen DNeasy Blood Extraction Kit. Concerning this clone: This clone's antigen is unknown. One base away there is no much larger clone; base qualities are not given.

The library was generated by the immunoSEQ multiplex PCR assay. The multiplex PCR relied on a mix of 60 forward primers for TCR Vbeta segments and 13 reverse primers for TCR Jbeta segments. The CDR3 region of rearranged TCR beta genes was amplified from genomic DNA by a multiplex PCR assay. The amplified TCR beta libraries were sequenced on the Illumina HiSeq System as 87-base-pair reads. The authors' analysis ran thus. In a later analysis, tens of millions of unique TCR beta chains were counted across the 500 to 850 repertoires, and roughly 11 million of these chains were shared by at least two donors. A nearest-neighbor algorithm error-corrected the raw reads and collapsed the reads into unique sequences, merging closely related sequences to remove PCR and sequencing errors. V, D and J gene segments were assigned by aligning CDR3 sequences to IMGT reference sequences. Each retained sequence needed at least a six-nucleotide match to both a V gene segment and a J gene segment. Rearrangements were classified as productive when the CDR3 lacked stop codons and remained in frame with V and J, and all other rearrangements were classified as non-productive. CDR3 was defined according to IMGT convention as the region running from the second conserved V-encoded cysteine to the conserved J-encoded phenylalanine. Sequences without an unambiguous match to a single V gene segment were excluded from the earlier analysis of a few hundred of the donors. In an earlier analysis of several hundred of the donors, V segments were called functional above 56.7% productive rearrangements and were called segregating when the between-donor standard deviation exceeded 5%. A statistical classification framework was built to diagnose cytomegalovirus status from the catalog of TCR beta chain sequences. In a later analysis, TCR nucleotide sequences were compared against IMGT/GENE-DB human TR gene sequences so that V and J genes could be assigned. The TCRdist pipeline was used in a later analysis to assign CDR3 sequences and most-parsimonious VDJ recombination scenarios. In a later analysis, every TCR beta chain was defined by the combination of its CDR3 amino acid sequence and its V-gene family, and reads without a unique V-gene family were dropped. In a later analysis, several hundred highly shared, low-generation-probability nucleotide sequences were removed to address suspected cross-contamination and a sequencing artifact. In a later analysis, a clonal expansion index for each public chain was calculated from normalized within-repertoire ranks of inferred template counts. A later analysis computed generation probabilities with a VDJ recombination model fitted to out-of-frame rearrangements, and checked the results against IGoR. In a later analysis, TCR-TCR, TCR-HLA and TCR-CMV co-occurrence was scored with hypergeometric tests, and a repertoire-size bias correction was applied to TCR pairs. To estimate false discovery rates, a later analysis permuted the HLA or CMV assignments 20 times. In a later analysis, co-occurring TCRs were grouped using DBSCAN, with TCRdist sequence similarity added in when clustering inside HLA-allele-positive subsets. Co-occurrence clustering excluded repertoires with fewer than 30,000 or more than 120,000 public chains, plus five with anomalous nucleotide sharing. Sourced from immuneACCESS, this table was stored by TCRdb with only in-frame sequences that have V and J called. A share of the clones is absent; for the studies checked, an unresolved V gene accounts for under half, and the remainder has no known explanation. V, J and clone size are those of that table, while D and trimming were read from the DNA. The sample includes around 160,000 clones, with around 77% observed a single time. The ten largest clones capture approximately 2.3% of the sample.

Sequenced input: PBMCs. The chain joins TRBV19 to TRBJ2-5, and TRBD2 matches 7 of the central bases. The TCR was taken from a man aged 45-65 years in good health and CMV-seropositive. The CDR3 protein is CASMRDPGGETQYF. The DNA reads as follows: TGTGCCAGTATGAGGGACCCGGGAGGAGAGACCCAGTACTTC.